This paragraph reports one T cell receptor beta chain. Its antigen is as yet unknown. This sample is drawn from a study of glioma-infiltrating T cells. In the study overall: Low-grade gliomas were grade II; glioblastomas were grade IV at initial diagnosis. Blood libraries targeted roughly 4.5- to 10-fold coverage of 910,000 or so T cells. Regarding the study as a whole: Tissue-blood divergence was below expectation in non-neoplastic patients, above in gliomas.

TCR alpha and beta CDR3 regions were amplified from RNA using iRepertoire nested multiplex PCR. TCRdb itself ran the multiplex PCR reads through MiXCR, one entry per CDR3 protein. The repertoire holds about 380,000 distinct CDR3 sequences, with 41% as singletons. The ends were cut back, 4 bases at V and 0 bases at J, with 9 bases in the middle. This CDR3 has 14 amino acids. Germline assignment: CDR1 SGHAT and CDR2 FQDESV (reference sequence). Sequencing used glioma tissue, nonneoplastic brain tissue, or PBMCs (not recorded which). The rearrangement links TRBV11-1 to TRBJ2-5; D uncertain. This TCR derives from a human donor with low-grade glioma or glioblastoma, undergoing nonglioma brain surgery, or in good health (not recorded which). The CDR3 reads CASSSWAYQETQYF. CDR3 sequence (DNA): TGTGCCAGCAGCTCCTGGGCGTACCAAGAGACCCAGTACTTC.